This T cell receptor beta chain derives from a study of Ad26.COV2.S vaccination and SARS-CoV-2 variants. Study in general: The authors gave Ad26.COV2.S intramuscularly, either once or twice 56 days apart. General study results and limits: Ad26.COV2.S recipients had broader spike-specific TCRs (P = 0.0014).

From germline, CDR1 is SGHDT and CDR2 YYEEEE. CDR3 length: 15 residues. Unmatched junction bases numbered 9, after V lost 0 bases and J lost 13 bases. As for treatment: about 20 received Ad26.COV2.S at low or high dose, single or two shots; roughly five received placebo; per-sample allocation not given. Sample collection was performed on day 63 after the first vaccine or placebo injection. With regard to this clone: As yet, its antigen is unknown.

The repertoire was sequenced with immunoSEQ multiplex PCR; TCRdb's copy has only in-frame clones and lacks some. The repertoire holds approximately 300,000 clones, about 86% seen once, with approximately 1.9% in the top ten. This chain connects TRBV5-6 to TRBJ1-4, with TRBD1 matching 10 bases. This TCR derives from a person aged 18 to 59 who received the Ad26.COV2.S COVID-19 vaccine or a placebo. Specimen: peripheral blood, collected in a trial of Ad26.COV2.S vaccine versus placebo. The CDR3 nucleotides read TGTGCCAGCAGCTTGGCGGGGACAGGGGCCCTCAGACTGTTTTTT. Translating it yields CASSLAGTGALRLFF.